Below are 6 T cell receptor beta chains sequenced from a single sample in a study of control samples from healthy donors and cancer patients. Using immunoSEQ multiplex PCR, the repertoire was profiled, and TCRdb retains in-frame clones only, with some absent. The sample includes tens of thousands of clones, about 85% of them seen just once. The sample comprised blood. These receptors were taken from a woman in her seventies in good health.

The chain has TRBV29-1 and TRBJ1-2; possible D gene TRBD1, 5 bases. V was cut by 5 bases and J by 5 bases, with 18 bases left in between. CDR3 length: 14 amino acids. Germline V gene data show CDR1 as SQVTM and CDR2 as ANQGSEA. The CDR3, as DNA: TGCAGCGTTAGTCCATTCCGGGACGATTATGGCTACACCTTC. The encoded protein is CSVSPFRDDYGYTF.

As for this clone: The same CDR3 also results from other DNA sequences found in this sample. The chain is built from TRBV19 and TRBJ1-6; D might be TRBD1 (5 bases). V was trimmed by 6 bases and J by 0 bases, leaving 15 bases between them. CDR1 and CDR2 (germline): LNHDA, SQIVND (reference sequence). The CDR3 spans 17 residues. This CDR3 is CASSTGRVSSYNSPLHF. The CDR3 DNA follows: TGTGCCAGTAGCACGGGGCGGGTTAGCTCCTATAATTCACCCCTCCACTTT.

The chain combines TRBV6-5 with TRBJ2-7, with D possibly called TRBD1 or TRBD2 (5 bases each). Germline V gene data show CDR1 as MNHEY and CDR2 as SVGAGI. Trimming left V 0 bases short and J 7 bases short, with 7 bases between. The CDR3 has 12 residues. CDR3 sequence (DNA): TGTGCCAGCAGTTACTCGGGGGTAGAGCAGTACTTC. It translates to CASSYSGVEQYF.

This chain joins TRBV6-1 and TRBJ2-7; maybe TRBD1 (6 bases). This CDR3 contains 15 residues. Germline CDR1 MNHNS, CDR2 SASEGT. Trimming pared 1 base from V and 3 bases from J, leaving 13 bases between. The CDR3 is CASSEGPGANYEQYF. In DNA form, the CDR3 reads TGTGCCAGCAGTGAAGGACCAGGGGCCAACTACGAGCAGTACTTC.

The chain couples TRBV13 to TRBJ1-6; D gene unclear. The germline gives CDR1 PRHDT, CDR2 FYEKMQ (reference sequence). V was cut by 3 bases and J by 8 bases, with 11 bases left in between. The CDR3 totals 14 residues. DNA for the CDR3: TGTGCCAGCAGCTTTGGGATACGGGATTCACCCCTCCACTTT. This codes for CASSFGIRDSPLHF.

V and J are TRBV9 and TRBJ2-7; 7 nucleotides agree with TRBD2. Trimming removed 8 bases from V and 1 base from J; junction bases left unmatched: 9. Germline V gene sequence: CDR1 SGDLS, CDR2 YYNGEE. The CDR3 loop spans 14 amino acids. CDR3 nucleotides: TGTGCCAGTTCCGGGACTATCGATTCCTACGAGCAGTACTTC. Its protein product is CASSGTIDSYEQYF.